This TCR beta chain was sequenced for a study of cytomegalovirus exposure and HLA in healthy donors. Study-level findings and limits: When analyzed later, a missense DCLRE1C variant was found to be linked to TCR beta V- and J-gene trimming.

PCR employed 60 Vbeta and 13 Jbeta primers. Per the study methods: Later, an analysis found roughly 80 million unique TCR beta chains, and around 12 million of these were shared. The data were produced by immunoSEQ multiplex PCR, yet TCRdb's version contains in-frame clones alone and is incomplete. V, J and clone size reflect that table, while D and trimming were determined from the DNA. This sample yields 130,000 to 150,000 clones, of which around 72% are seen a single time; around an eighth belongs to the top ten. Of note for this clone: Antigen unknown.

This CDR3 is 14 amino acids long. CDR1 SGHRS and CDR2 YFSETQ come from the germline V gene. The V segment lost 4 bases and the J segment 4 bases; nucleotides outside the gene matches: 7. The TCR sequence derives from a human donor in good health. The rearrangement joins TRBV5-1 to TRBJ1-2; 7 bases align to TRBD1. Sequencing was performed on PBMCs. The CDR3 region has the DNA TGCGCCAGCAGCCTCACAGGGGCCTCCTATGGCTACACCTTC. Translated, it gives CASSLTGASYGYTF. Full variable domain (missing parts from reference TRBV5-1 and TRBJ1-2): KAGVTQTPRYLIKTRGQQVTLSCSPISGHRSVSWYQQTPGQGLQFLFEYFSETQRNKGNFPGRFSGRQFSNSRSEMNVSTLELGDSALYLCASSLTGASYGYTFGSGTRLTVV.